The rows below give T cell receptor beta chains drawn from one sample of a study of T-cell memory formation after mild COVID-19. TCRdb independently ran MiXCR on the 5' RACE reads; one entry per CDR3 protein. The profile covers roughly 600,000 distinct CDR3 sequences, with approximately 18% appearing a single time and about 12% taken by the ten largest. Sequenced sample: PBMCs or a T cell subset sorted from them (not recorded which). Source of these receptors: an adult woman who had mild COVID-19 (a few samples of this study predate the infection). Cell type and time point are not known. CDR3s include the opening cysteine and the closing phenylalanine or tryptophan. Fields, in order: J gene, clone size, V gene, D gene, CDR3 protein, CDR3 DNA. A D gene is named only where the DNA matches it firmly. A row's size may be missing; if present it is once, few, many or a size class.

J gene: TRBJ2-1
clone size: .
V gene: TRBV5-1
D gene: TRBD2
CDR3 protein: CASSPEWTSGGEQFF
CDR3 DNA: TGCGCCAGCAGCCCCGAATGGACTAGCGGTGGTGAGCAGTTCTTC

J gene: TRBJ2-7
clone size: .
V gene: TRBV4-1
D gene: .
CDR3 protein: CASSQDSRGALHF
CDR3 DNA: TGCGCCAGCAGCCAAGACTCTAGAGGAGCTCTGCACTTC

J gene: TRBJ2-2
clone size: few
V gene: TRBV5-1
D gene: TRBD2
CDR3 protein: CASSFPTSGSDGELFF
CDR3 DNA: TGCGCCAGCAGCTTCCCTACTAGCGGGAGTGACGGGGAGCTGTTTTTT

J gene: TRBJ2-3
clone size: few
V gene: TRBV7-6
D gene: .
CDR3 protein: CASKSADTQYF
CDR3 DNA: TGTGCCAGCAAGAGTGCAGATACGCAGTATTTT

J gene: TRBJ2-7
clone size: .
V gene: TRBV12-3/TRBV12-4
D gene: TRBD1
CDR3 protein: CASTPRGQGSDEQYF
CDR3 DNA: TGTGCCAGCACCCCAAGGGGACAGGGATCCGACGAGCAGTACTTC

J gene: TRBJ1-5
clone size: few
V gene: TRBV6-1
D gene: .
CDR3 protein: CASSFNHGDRNQPQHF
CDR3 DNA: TGTGCCAGCAGTTTCAATCACGGGGATCGCAATCAGCCCCAGCATTTT

J gene: TRBJ2-7
clone size: few
V gene: TRBV6-2/TRBV6-3
D gene: .
CDR3 protein: CASSNGDLYEQYF
CDR3 DNA: TGTGCCAGCAGCAATGGGGATCTCTACGAGCAGTACTTC

J gene: TRBJ1-5
clone size: .
V gene: TRBV6-6
D gene: .
CDR3 protein: CASSYSNRGGLSNQPQHF
CDR3 DNA: TGTGCCAGCAGTTACTCGAATAGGGGGGGGCTTAGCAATCAGCCCCAGCATTTT

J gene: TRBJ2-1
clone size: .
V gene: TRBV6-6
D gene: TRBD1
CDR3 protein: CASRAPGQGAGEQFF
CDR3 DNA: TGTGCCAGCAGAGCACCGGGACAGGGGGCCGGTGAGCAGTTCTTC

J gene: TRBJ1-1
clone size: .
V gene: TRBV5-1
D gene: TRBD1
CDR3 protein: CASRGDSPLPEAFF
CDR3 DNA: TGCGCCAGCAGGGGGGACAGTCCACTCCCTGAAGCTTTCTTT

J gene: TRBJ2-4
clone size: few
V gene: TRBV7-2
D gene: .
CDR3 protein: CASSSLGLLAKNIQYF
CDR3 DNA: TGTGCCAGCAGCTCCCTTGGACTATTAGCCAAAAACATTCAGTACTTC